This TCR beta chain was profiled in a study of breast tumors, draining lymph nodes, adjacent tissues. Via MiXCR, TCRdb re-called the multiplex PCR reads, giving one row per CDR3 protein. The data contain about 270,000 distinct CDR3 sequences, 30% of them seen just once; the ten biggest clones take up more than 0.95%. Study-level results: Findings are consistent with lymph node origin and intratumoral expansion of most tumor T cells. Tumor repertoires ranked between lymph nodes and nontumor tissue in diversity, with V and J gene preferences. Compared with basal-like, luminal-like tumors shared significantly more repertoire with nontumor tissue. Tumor T cell lymph node origin was a supported hypothesis, not proven.

Ten or more counts support this clonotype. Its antigen is currently unknown. Germline V gene sequence: CDR1 SQVTM, CDR2 ANQGSEA. V was shortened by 6 bases and J by 3 bases, with 20 bases between the two germline ends. The CDR3 has 15 residues. Breast cancer patients provided tissue from their axillary draining lymph nodes. The chain is built from TRBV29-1 and TRBJ2-5, with D perhaps TRBD1 (7 bases). The sequenced sample consisted of axillary lymph node tissue. The sequence came from a female donor with breast cancer. Some clones in this sample may be carry-over from other donors' samples. CDR3: CSVGPGGTEKETQYF. CDR3 DNA: TGCAGCGTGGGGCCGGGCGGGACAGAAAAAGAGACCCAGTACTTC.